The rows below give T cell receptor beta chains drawn from one sample of a study of CD8 T cells in ankylosing spondylitis. TCRdb passed the 5' RACE reads through MiXCR, listing each CDR3 protein once. This table has more than 150,000 distinct CDR3 sequences, around a tenth appearing once. The sequencing input was blood, either unsorted or a sorted T cell fraction (not recorded which). These receptors were collected from a male donor with ankylosing spondylitis or in good health (not recorded which). The CDR3 runs from the conserved cysteine through the conserved F or W. The D gene is left open where the match is weak. Clone size, where shown, is once, few, many, or a class for clones that have expanded.

few	TRBV18	TRBJ1-2	-	CASSPDAAYGYTF	TGTGCCAGCTCACCAGATGCCGCGTATGGCTACACCTTC
few	TRBV27	TRBJ2-6	-	CASSPRELVSGANVLTF	TGTGCCAGCAGTCCTCGGGAGCTAGTCTCTGGGGCCAACGTCCTGACTTTC
few	TRBV5-1	TRBJ2-6	-	CASSLGAGGTGANVLTF	TGCGCCAGCAGCTTGGGGGCAGGGGGGACCGGGGCCAACGTCCTGACTTTC
many	TRBV6-2/TRBV6-3	TRBJ1-5	TRBD1	CAIRQGGSNQPQHF	TGTGCCATCAGACAGGGAGGTAGCAATCAGCCCCAGCATTTT
many	TRBV10-2	TRBJ1-2	-	CASRAGQAYGYTF	TGCGCCAGCAGGGCTGGGCAGGCGTATGGCTACACCTTC
few	TRBV6-2/TRBV6-3	TRBJ2-1	-	CASFGVWRVEMGYNEQFF	TGTGCCAGCTTTGGGGTATGGCGGGTGGAAATGGGCTACAATGAGCAGTTCTTC
many	TRBV4-3	TRBJ1-5	TRBD1	CASSQYRGSNQPQHF	TGCGCCAGCAGCCAGTACAGGGGTAGCAATCAGCCCCAGCATTTT
many	TRBV29-1	TRBJ2-7	TRBD1	CSVNGQGVTYEQYF	TGCAGCGTTAACGGACAGGGGGTAACCTACGAGCAGTACTTC
-	TRBV29-1	TRBJ2-2	-	CSSLTAADTGELFF	TGCAGCTCTCTTACTGCCGCCGACACCGGGGAGCTGTTTTTT
few	TRBV7-8	TRBJ2-1	TRBD1	CASSSSPGQANEQFF	TGTGCCAGCAGCTCTTCCCCGGGACAGGCTAATGAGCAGTTCTTC
few	TRBV12-3/TRBV12-4	TRBJ2-1	TRBD2	CASSDSLAGPYNEQFF	TGTGCCAGCAGTGATTCACTAGCGGGGCCCTACAATGAGCAGTTCTTC
many	TRBV21-1	TRBJ2-3	-	CASSSGRRNTDTQYF	TGTGCCAGCAGCTCTGGCAGGCGCAACACAGATACGCAGTATTTT
many	TRBV20-1	TRBJ2-7	TRBD1	CSARQGVYEQYF	TGCAGTGCTCGACAGGGAGTCTACGAGCAGTACTTC
many	TRBV5-1	TRBJ2-1	-	CASSLAGLYRNNEQFF	TGCGCCAGCAGCTTGGCGGGACTTTATCGCAACAATGAGCAGTTCTTC
-	TRBV12-3/TRBV12-4	TRBJ1-4	-	CASSPLITTNEKLFF	TGTGCCAGCAGTCCCCTAATAACGACTAATGAAAAACTGTTTTTT
many	TRBV6-5	TRBJ1-2	TRBD1	CASSMTGAGYTF	TGTGCCAGCAGCATGACAGGGGCTGGCTACACCTTC
many	TRBV5-1	TRBJ2-2	-	CASSLEDPNTGELFF	TGCGCCAGCAGCTTGGAAGACCCGAACACCGGGGAGCTGTTTTTT
few	TRBV7-7	TRBJ2-2	TRBD1	CASSLVGGTGTGELFF	TGTGCCAGCAGCTTAGTTGGCGGGACAGGAACCGGGGAGCTGTTTTTT
many	TRBV6-1	TRBJ2-7	TRBD1	CASSRDGTGGSYEQYF	TGTGCCAGCAGCCGCGACGGGACAGGGGGTTCCTACGAGCAGTACTTC